This TCR beta chain was sequenced during a study of hypomethylating agent response in myelodysplastic syndrome. Data came from immunoSEQ multiplex PCR; TCRdb stores just in-frame clones and leaves some out. The data contain over 5,000 clones, around 87% of them seen just once; the ten biggest clones take up around 14%. This CDR3 region has 13 residues. CDR1 and CDR2 (germline): GTSNPN, SVGIG (reference sequence). Trimming took 4 bases from V and 6 from J; bases not matched to a gene: 5. Here the sequenced sample was bone marrow, taken before or after starting hypomethylating agent treatment for myelodysplastic syndrome (not recorded which). The chain carries TRBV30 and TRBJ2-2; 7 nucleotides match TRBD1. The receptor was derived from a human donor with myelodysplastic syndrome. CDR3 in DNA: TGTGCCTGGACCATACAGGGGTCCGGGGAGCTGTTTTTT. Its protein is CAWTIQGSGELFF.